A single sample gave rise to the 26 T cell receptor beta chains below, sequenced in a study of somatic mutations in cytotoxic T cells in rheumatoid arthritis. The repertoire was sequenced with immunoSEQ multiplex PCR; TCRdb's copy has only in-frame clones and lacks some. Of fewer than 9,000 clones listed, about four fifths were seen once; the top ten hold 11%. Specimen: CD8+ T cells sorted from blood. The receptors originated from an adult with rheumatoid arthritis.

The rearrangement links TRBV4-2 to TRBJ1-3, with 10 bases fitting TRBD1. The V segment lost 0 bases and the J segment 4 bases; nucleotides outside the gene matches: 12. CDR1 is LGHNA, CDR2 YNFKEQ, per germline. The CDR3 consists of 19 residues. Written as DNA, the CDR3 is TGTGCCAGCAGCCAAGATTGGATCTACGGACAGGGGGTAGGAAACACCATATATTTT. Protein: CASSQDWIYGQGVGNTIYF.

The chain has TRBV2 and TRBJ2-7; D possibly matches TRBD1 or TRBD2 (5 bases each). Germline loops: CDR1 SNHLY, CDR2 FYNNEI. The length of the CDR3 is 14 residues. The V and J ends lost 6 bases and 3 bases respectively, with 15 bases between them. CDR3 sequence: CASSDSGTDYEQYF. The CDR3 DNA reads TGTGCCAGCAGCGACTCCGGGACGGACTACGAGCAGTACTTC.

A single count supports this clone. CDR3 in amino acids: CATSRGQGTETQYF. In nucleotides, the CDR3 is TGTGCCACCAGCAGAGGGCAGGGTACCGAGACCCAGTACTTC. The J gene is TRBJ2-5, the V gene TRBV15, with a weak D call TRBD1 (5 bases). The germline CDR1 and CDR2 sequences are LNHNV and YYDKDF (reference sequence). The CDR3 consists of 14 residues. Trimming left V 1 base short and J 5 bases short, with 11 bases between. Based on the CDR3 plus reference TRBV15 and TRBJ2-5, the full variable domain is DAMVIQNPRYQVTQFGKPVTLSCSQTLNHNVMYWYQQKSSQAPKLLFHYYDKDFNNEADTPDNFQSRRPNTSFCFLDIRSPGLGDTAMYLCATSRGQGTETQYFGPGTRLLVL.

The chain combines TRBV7-8 with TRBJ1-3, with D perhaps matching TRBD1 (6 bases). Trimming pared 2 bases from V and 1 base from J, leaving 15 bases between. The CDR3 sequence is 17 residues long. CDR1 SGHVS and CDR2 FQNEAQ come from the germline V gene. The CDR3 coding sequence is TGTGCCAGCAGCTTATACAGGGAAGTGGGTTCTGGAAACACCATATATTTT. This codes for CASSLYREVGSGNTIYF.

The rearrangement uses TRBV15 and TRBJ1-4; 9 bases map to TRBD1. Germline trimming cut 3 bases from V and 8 bases from J; bases unmatched to any gene: 4. Looked up from germline, CDR1 is LNHNV and CDR2 is YYDKDF (reference sequence). The CDR3 has 14 amino acids. The CDR3 bases are TGTGCCACCAGCAGGGACAGGGGAGGCGAAAAACTGTTTTTT. The encoded protein is CATSRDRGGEKLFF.

The V call is TRBV28, the J call TRBJ2-5; the match to TRBD1 covers 9 bases. J lost 5 bases, V lost 2 bases, and 9 bases had no gene match. The germline V gene encodes CDR1 MDHEN and CDR2 SYDVKM. The CDR3 loop spans 16 amino acids. DNA of the CDR3: TGTGCCAGCAGTTTAGAAGGGACAGGGTTCTATGAGACCCAGTACTTC. Translating gives CASSLEGTGFYETQYF.

V gene TRBV5-4 combines with J gene TRBJ2-2; no clear D gene. Germline V gene data show CDR1 as SGHNT and CDR2 as YYREEE (reference sequence). Trimming pared 3 bases from V and 3 bases from J, leaving 6 bases between. The CDR3 spans 13 residues. The DNA of the CDR3 is TGTGCCAGCAGCTCCTTTTACACCGGGGAGCTGTTTTTT. Protein sequence: CASSSFYTGELFF.

As for this clone: Compared with germline, one end of the junction differs, possibly owing to a read error. Different DNA sequences within this sample yield the same CDR3. The V and J genes are TRBV6-1 and TRBJ2-2, with 7 bases aligning to TRBD1. The CDR3 is 15 amino acids. CDR1 is MNHNS, CDR2 SASEGT, per germline. CDR3 region: CASSHRGTNTGELFF. Here the CDR3 DNA reads TGTGCCAGCAGCCACAGGGGAACGAATACCGGGGAGCTGTTTTTT.

The CDR3 DNA is TGTGCCATCAGTACTAAGGGGGGTGGCTACACCTTC. Translation: CAISTKGGGYTF. The chain employs TRBV10-3 and TRBJ1-2, with D tentatively TRBD1 (6 bases). The CDR3 runs 12 residues. Trimming left V 5 bases short and J 7 bases short, with 11 bases between. Germline V gene data show CDR1 as ENHRY and CDR2 as SYGVKD.

The chain couples TRBV6-1 to TRBJ2-3, with 9 bases that match TRBD1. Germline CDR1 reads MNHNS; CDR2 reads SASEGT. The V gene end was trimmed by 4 bases and the J gene end by 3 bases; junction bases not matched to a gene: 5. The CDR3 extends over 15 amino acids. The CDR3: CASSATGGMTDTQYF. Written as DNA, the CDR3 is TGTGCCAGCAGTGCGACAGGGGGTATGACAGATACGCAGTATTTT.

The chain carries TRBV2 and TRBJ2-2; possibly TRBD2 for D (5 bases). The CDR3 totals 15 residues. Per the germline V gene, CDR1 is SNHLY and CDR2 is FYNNEI. Trimming pared 1 base from V and 7 bases from J, leaving 13 bases between. The CDR3 protein is CASSEVVGGHGELFF. The CDR3, as DNA: TGTGCCAGCAGTGAAGTGGTAGGCGGGCACGGGGAGCTGTTTTTT. Based on the CDR3 plus reference TRBV2 and TRBJ2-2, the full variable domain is EPEVTQTPSHQVTQMGQEVILRCVPISNHLYFYWYRQILGQKVEFLVSFYNNEISEKSEIFDDQFSVERPDGSNFTLKIRSTKLEDSAMYFCASSEVVGGHGELFFGEGSRLTVL.

The chain employs TRBV28 and TRBJ2-3; D may be TRBD1 (5 bases). V dropped 4 bases and J dropped 6 bases, with 17 bases sitting between them. Germline V gene sequence: CDR1 MDHEN, CDR2 SYDVKM. The CDR3 is 15 residues long. CDR3 bases: TGTGCCAGCAGTTCACAGGACGATATCATGGATACGCAGTATTTT. The encoded protein is CASSSQDDIMDTQYF.

The CDR3 DNA follows: TGTGCCAGCAGTTTCGGGCAGCTAGCCTACAATGAGCAGTTCTTC. Protein product: CASSFGQLAYNEQFF. The V gene is TRBV28, the J gene TRBJ2-1; D is uncertain. Trimming took 3 bases from V and 2 from J, leaving 11 bases between them. This CDR3 region has 15 residues. Germline V gene sequence: CDR1 MDHEN, CDR2 SYDVKM.

The chain joins TRBV6-1 to TRBJ2-7; 10 bases are shared with TRBD1. Germline lookup yields CDR1 MNHNS and CDR2 SASEGT. The CDR3 spans 14 residues. Losses at the gene ends were 5 bases for V and 1 base for J; bases not matched to a gene: 2. In DNA form, the CDR3 reads TGTGCCAGCAGTTGGGGACAGGGGTCCTACGAGCAGTACGTC. This translates into CASSWGQGSYEQYV.

This clone was found once. The chain links TRBV6-1 to TRBJ1-2; no clear D. Trimming removed 7 bases from V and 2 bases from J, with 8 bases in between. The CDR3 has 12 residues. Germline CDR1 reads MNHNS; CDR2 reads SASEGT. CDR3 sequence: CASNPRNYGYTF. The CDR3 DNA sequence: TGTGCCAGCAACCCGAGAAACTATGGCTACACCTTC.

The chain joins TRBV5-5 to TRBJ1-1; D is ambiguous. The germline V and J ends were trimmed by 0 bases and 3 bases, with 6 bases remaining between them. Germline V gives CDR1 SGHKS, CDR2 YYEKEE (reference sequence). The CDR3 contains 13 residues. CDR3 in amino acids: CASSLVTYTEAFF. The CDR3, as DNA: TGTGCCAGCAGCTTGGTCACGTACACTGAAGCTTTCTTT. Variable domain in full (rest from reference TRBV5-5 and TRBJ1-1): DAGVTQSPTHLIKTRGQQVTLRCSPISGHKSVSWYQQVLGQGPQFIFQYYEKEERGRGNFPDRFSARQFPNYSSELNVNALLLGDSALYLCASSLVTYTEAFFGQGTRLTVV.

The chain is built from TRBV5-1 and TRBJ1-1; TRBD1 might be the D (5 bases). In germline, CDR1 is SGHRS, CDR2 YFSETQ. The V end lost 0 bases, the J end lost 4 bases, and 19 bases lay between the germline ends. This CDR3 has 17 amino acids. The CDR3, as DNA: TGCGCCAGCAGCTTGGAGGGCAGGGCGGACGTTGGCACTGAAGCTTTCTTT. This codes for CASSLEGRADVGTEAFF.

The chain combines TRBV10-3 with TRBJ2-7; TRBD1 matches at 11 bases. Losses at the gene ends were 5 bases for V and 3 bases for J; bases not matched to a gene: 9. CDR1 is ENHRY, CDR2 SYGVKD, per germline. The CDR3 totals 16 residues. The CDR3 DNA sequence: TGTGCCATCAGTCCTGCGGGGACAGGGGGGGGCTACGAGCAGTACTTC. As protein: CAISPAGTGGGYEQYF.

V gene TRBV11-3 combines with J gene TRBJ2-2, with D perhaps matching TRBD2 (5 bases). The CDR3 covers 16 residues. V was cut by 5 bases and J by 0 bases, with 13 bases left in between. Germline CDR1 and CDR2: SGHNT and YENEEA. The CDR3: CASSHGGLANTGELFF. The CDR3 DNA sequence: TGTGCCAGCAGCCATGGCGGGCTCGCGAACACCGGGGAGCTGTTTTTT.

This clone was found a few times. This chain connects TRBV7-9 to TRBJ1-2; 9 bases are shared with TRBD1. Per the germline V gene, CDR1 is SEHNR and CDR2 is FQNEAQ (reference sequence). Germline trimming cut 5 bases from V and 5 bases from J; bases unmatched to any gene: 9. The length of the CDR3 is 15 residues. CDR3: CASSHGTGHPYGYTF. The CDR3 DNA follows: TGTGCCAGCAGCCATGGGACAGGGCACCCTTATGGCTACACCTTC.

This clone has only one observation. J is TRBJ2-2 and V is TRBV19; no clear D gene. Trimming removed 1 base from V and 8 bases from J, with 5 bases in between. The CDR3 runs 12 residues. Germline V gene lookup returns CDR1 LNHDA and CDR2 SQIVND (reference sequence). The CDR3 bases are TGTGCCAGTAGTATAGGTGGAGGGGAGCTGTTTTTT. This encodes CASSIGGGELFF.

This chain uses TRBV6-1 with TRBJ1-5; no reliable D call. V dropped 6 bases and J dropped 6 bases, with 9 bases sitting between them. This CDR3 has 12 amino acids. CDR1 is MNHNS and CDR2 is SASEGT in the germline V gene. The CDR3 sequence is CASSGGVQPQHF. CDR3 sequence (DNA): TGTGCCAGCAGCGGCGGCGTTCAGCCCCAGCATTTT.

The CDR3 coding sequence is TGTGCCAGCAGCTCACGGGGGGACCAAGAGACCCAGTACTTC. Encoded protein: CASSSRGDQETQYF. The V gene is TRBV4-2, the J gene TRBJ2-5, with 7 positions matching TRBD2. V lost 5 bases and J lost 0; bases outside the gene matches: 3. The germline CDR1 and CDR2 sequences are LGHNA and YNFKEQ. There are 14 residues in the CDR3.

The chain recombines TRBV23-1 with TRBJ2-5, with TRBD1 matching 8 bases. TRBV23-1 is filed as an ORF, its function uncertain. CDR3 length: 15 amino acids. J was trimmed by 4 bases and V by 11 bases; bases with no gene match: 15. CDR3 region: CAADLRQGRRETQYF. The DNA of the CDR3 is TGCGCCGCCGACCTAAGACAGGGGAGGAGAGAGACCCAGTACTTC.

The V call is TRBV13, the J call TRBJ2-7; 7 positions match TRBD1. Trimming took 5 bases from V and 3 from J; bases not matched to a gene: 7. The CDR3 is 14 residues long. Per the germline V gene, CDR1 is PRHDT and CDR2 is FYEKMQ (reference sequence). CDR3 in amino acids: CASSIYRGRYEQYF. CDR3 DNA sequence: TGTGCCAGCAGCATCTACAGGGGCCGCTACGAGCAGTACTTC.

This sequence joins TRBV11-2 and TRBJ1-1; TRBD1 might be the D (6 bases). The length of the CDR3 is 13 residues. Per the germline V gene, CDR1 is SGHAT and CDR2 is FQNNGV. With 4 bases removed from V and 3 bases from J, the gap between germline ends came to 9 bases. The CDR3 DNA reads TGTGCCAGCAGCTACAGGGTCGACACTGAAGCTTTCTTT. Amino acid sequence: CASSYRVDTEAFF.